This TCR beta chain comes out of a study of cytomegalovirus exposure and HLA in healthy donors. Study-wide results and caveats: Among donors in an Asian-associated ancestry cluster, a later analysis reportedly found fewer N-insertions than the approximately 700-donor mean.

In regard to this clone: Its antigen is currently unknown.

Deletions cut 2 bases from V and 4 bases from J, with 10 bases between. Per the germline V gene, CDR1 is SGHRS and CDR2 is YFSETQ. CDR3 size: 14 residues. This PCR relied on a set of 60 Vbeta primers and 13 Jbeta primers. TCRdb's copy holds only in-frame clones and misses some; the assay was immunoSEQ multiplex PCR. The repertoire has about 240,000 clones, about three quarters of them found once; the top ten carry 0.47%. Input material: PBMCs. This sequence originates from a boy between 10 and 17 years old in good health and CMV-seronegative. V and J are TRBV5-1 and TRBJ2-1; tentative D call: TRBD2 (7 bases). The CDR3 sequence is CASSLQGLYNEQFF. DNA for the CDR3: TGCGCCAGCAGCTTACAGGGACTATACAATGAGCAGTTCTTC.